Included here is one TCR beta chain sequence, with context. A single base separates this from a much larger clone, so it may be a read error. Sequenced by immunoSEQ multiplex PCR; TCRdb stores in-frame clones only, minus some. Among under 150,000 clones listed, 93% were seen once. The sample belongs to a study of OX40 agonist ivuxolimab in advanced cancers. The CDR3 runs 13 residues. Between the trimmed V and J ends, which lost 7 bases and 8 bases, there was a span of 12 bases. The germline V gene encodes CDR1 LNHDA and CDR2 SQIVND (reference sequence). The sequence came from an adult with an advanced solid tumor such as melanoma, head and neck, liver or kidney cancer. This rearrangement joins TRBV19 to TRBJ1-6; D remains ambiguous. The input for sequencing was CD4+ or CD8+ T cells sorted from blood, taken in a trial of the OX40 agonist ivuxolimab. The CDR3 region has the DNA TGTGCCAGTACGGTGCCTCCTTATTCACCCCTCCACTTT. Translation gives CASTVPPYSPLHF. Filled out from reference TRBV19 and TRBJ1-6, the complete variable domain reads DGGITQSPKYLFRKEGQNVTLSCEQNLNHDAMYWYRQDPGQGLRLIYYSQIVNDFQKGDIAEGYSVSREKKESFPLTVTSAQKNPTAFYLCASTVPPYSPLHFGNGTRLTVT.